This TCR beta chain was observed in a study of control samples from healthy donors and cancer patients. The repertoire was sequenced with immunoSEQ multiplex PCR; TCRdb's copy has only in-frame clones and lacks some. The sample contains fewer than 200,000 clones, over 85% of which appear only once. Trimming took off 2 bases at V and 7 bases at J, with 6 bases between the two ends. The CDR3 consists of 12 residues. The sample taken for sequencing was blood. This clonotype originated in a man aged 25-40 years in good health. The V gene is TRBV12-3 or TRBV12-4, the J gene TRBJ2-1; D uncertain. The CDR3 spells CASSLQVNEQFF. The CDR3 DNA reads as TGTGCCAGCAGTTTACAAGTGAATGAGCAGTTCTTC.